Listed below are T cell receptor beta chains from one sample, sequenced in a study of shared clonotypes between healthy human individuals. Generated by immunoSEQ multiplex PCR, the TCRdb table keeps only in-frame clones and is missing some. The table includes fewer than 1.4 million clones, 75% to 85% detected once. What was sequenced was memory CD4+ T cells from PBMCs. Every receptor here comes from a man younger than 35 in good health. Some clones in this sample may be carry-over from other donors' samples. Both conserved end residues are part of each CDR3. The D gene is left open where the match is weak. The listing skips clone size in some rows; elsewhere it reads once, few, many or a size class.

clone_size d_call j_call v_call cdr3_aa cdr3_nt
many TRBD1 TRBJ1-5 TRBV19 CASSPGGTGLQPQHF TGTGCCAGTAGTCCTGGCGGGACAGGGCTCCAGCCCCAGCATTTT
- TRBD2 TRBJ2-1 TRBV2 CASSESELAGRFYNEQFF TGTGCCAGCAGTGAATCGGAGCTAGCGGGAAGGTTTTACAATGAGCAGTTCTTC
- TRBD1 TRBJ2-7 TRBV28 CASSLPGQGVKGYYEQYF TGTGCCAGCAGTTTACCGGGACAGGGTGTAAAAGGTTACTACGAGCAGTACTTC
- TRBD2 TRBJ2-1 TRBV5-6 CASSLAFLAGDEQFF TGTGCCAGCAGCTTGGCTTTCCTAGCGGGGGATGAGCAGTTCTTC
- - TRBJ1-2 TRBV19 CASSMAGNGYTF TGTGCCAGTAGTATGGCAGGGAATGGCTACACCTTC
- TRBD2 TRBJ2-3 TRBV6-5 CASSLSSGPSADTQYF TGTGCCAGCAGTTTATCTAGCGGGCCCTCGGCAGATACGCAGTATTTT
- - TRBJ2-1 TRBV5-1 CASSLQLESNEQFF TGCGCCAGCAGCCTTCAACTAGAATCCAATGAGCAGTTCTTC
- TRBD2 TRBJ2-7 TRBV2 CASSESGLSGGQYF TGTGCCAGCAGTGAAAGCGGGCTTAGCGGGGGGCAGTACTTC
- TRBD1 TRBJ2-5 TRBV2 CASSETTGLKTQYF TGTGCCAGCAGTGAAACGACAGGGTTGAAGACCCAGTACTTC
- TRBD2 TRBJ2-7 TRBV6-5 CASSYSGLAGGSEQYF TGTGCCAGCAGTTACTCGGGACTAGCGGGAGGCTCGGAGCAGTACTTC
- TRBD1 TRBJ2-7 TRBV5-1 CASSGGQGGYEQYF TGCGCCAGCAGCGGGGGACAGGGAGGCTACGAGCAGTACTTC
- - TRBJ1-1 TRBV28 CASSRPPQGDFF TGTGCCAGCAGCAGGCCCCCACAGGGTGATTTCTTT
- TRBD2 TRBJ2-7 TRBV9 CASSVGTSGSSPVEQYF TGTGCCAGCAGCGTAGGGACTAGCGGGAGCTCCCCGGTCGAGCAGTACTTC
- - TRBJ2-7 TRBV4-3 CASSQDLDSSYEQYF TGCGCCAGCAGCCAAGATTTGGACAGTTCCTACGAGCAGTACTTC
- TRBD2 TRBJ2-3 TRBV15 CATSRDGLAGNTDTQYF TGTGCCACCAGCAGAGATGGGCTAGCGGGAAACACAGATACGCAGTATTTT
once TRBD1 TRBJ2-7 TRBV5-1 CASSNQGATYEQYF TGCGCCAGCAGCAACCAGGGGGCTACCTACGAGCAGTACTTC
- TRBD2 TRBJ2-3 TRBV6-1 CASSVSGGGTDTQYF TGTGCCAGCAGTGTTAGCGGGGGGGGGACAGATACGCAGTATTTT
- TRBD2 TRBJ2-2 TRBV4-2 CASSQDKGTSGGNTGELFF TGTGCCAGCAGCCAAGATAAGGGGACTAGCGGGGGTAACACCGGGGAGCTGTTTTTT
- - TRBJ1-4 TRBV5-1 CASSLGAWDEKLFF TGCGCCAGCAGCTTGGGGGCGTGGGATGAAAAACTGTTTTTT
- - TRBJ2-2 TRBV30 CAWSVQQNTGELFF TGTGCATGGAGTGTACAACAGAACACCGGGGAGCTGTTTTTT
- - TRBJ1-3 TRBV27 CASSLAGGNTIYF TGTGCCAGCAGTTTGGCAGGGGGAAACACCATATATTTT
- - TRBJ2-5 TRBV7-7 CASSLAWSPQETQYF TGTGCCAGCAGCTTAGCGTGGTCTCCTCAAGAGACCCAGTACTTC
- TRBD1 TRBJ1-1 TRBV11-3 CASSLSRGQGSTEAFF TGTGCCAGCAGCTTGTCCCGGGGACAGGGGAGCACTGAAGCTTTCTTT
- TRBD1 TRBJ2-7 TRBV28 CASSLNRGVPYEQYF TGTGCCAGCAGCCTGAACAGGGGAGTTCCCTACGAGCAGTACTTC
once - TRBJ1-2 TRBV6-5 CAGSYSGRYNYGYTF TGTGCCGGCAGTTACTCGGGTCGATATAACTATGGCTACACCTTC
- - TRBJ2-1 TRBV6-5 CASSYDTEQFF TGTGCCAGCAGTTACGATACGGAGCAGTTCTTC
- - TRBJ1-1 TRBV11-2 CASSQNTEAFF TGTGCCAGCAGCCAGAACACTGAAGCTTTCTTT
once TRBD1 TRBJ2-7 TRBV6-5 CASTPRGRGPREQYF TGTGCCAGCACCCCCCGGGGCAGGGGGCCCCGCGAGCAGTACTTC
- - TRBJ1-1 TRBV21-1 CASARVLRSTEAFF TGTGCCAGCGCGAGGGTCTTACGGTCCACTGAAGCTTTCTTT
- - TRBJ2-6 TRBV27 CASRYQGRSGANVLTF TGTGCCAGCAGATACCAGGGCCGCTCTGGGGCCAACGTCCTGACTTTC
- TRBD2 TRBJ2-6 TRBV4-2 CASSLRLAVGGANVLTF TGTGCCAGCAGCCTACGACTAGCGGTGGGAGGGGCCAACGTCCTGACTTTC
- - TRBJ1-1 TRBV29-1 CSVGGLLNTEAFF TGCAGCGTGGGAGGATTACTGAACACTGAAGCTTTCTTT
- TRBD1 TRBJ1-2 TRBV7-3 CASSGRDRGRGYTF TGTGCCAGCAGCGGAAGGGACAGGGGGCGAGGCTACACCTTC
- TRBD1 TRBJ2-5 TRBV5-1 CASTSRGDRARETQYF TGCGCCAGCACCTCCCGGGGGGACAGGGCCCGCGAGACCCAGTACTTC
- TRBD2 TRBJ2-1 TRBV5-1 CASSEGSGAYNEQFF TGCGCCAGCAGCGAGGGTAGCGGGGCTTACAATGAGCAGTTCTTC
- - TRBJ2-3 TRBV7-9 CASSFAGSSGDTQYF TGTGCCAGCAGCTTCGCCGGGTCCTCGGGCGATACGCAGTATTTT
- - TRBJ2-2 TRBV18 CASSPPGTGDTGELFF TGTGCCAGCTCACCACCGGGGACGGGAGACACCGGGGAGCTGTTTTTT
- - TRBJ2-3 TRBV2 CASSVHFLSTDTQYF TGTGCCAGCAGTGTTCACTTCCTTAGCACAGATACGCAGTATTTT
- - TRBJ1-5 TRBV11-2 CASSLDIRGGQPQHF TGTGCCAGCAGCTTAGATATCCGGGGTGGGCAGCCCCAGCATTTT
- - TRBJ2-2 TRBV11-1 CASSLFFGDGELFF TGTGCCAGCAGCTTGTTTTTTGGGGACGGGGAGCTGTTTTTT